The 14 T cell receptor beta chains below were found in one sample sequenced in a study of shared clonotypes between healthy human individuals. Only in-frame clones appear in the TCRdb table, and some are missing; sequencing was by immunoSEQ multiplex PCR. Of fewer than 500,000 clones detected, 60% to 80% appear once; the ten largest clones hold approximately 12%. The material sequenced was PBMCs. The source is a woman aged 40 to 49 in good health. Some clones in this sample may be carry-over from other donors' samples.

This clone was found once. This may arise from a read error, as a much more abundant clone is one base away. Other DNA sequences within the sample encode an identical CDR3. The rearrangement joins TRBV11-2 to TRBJ1-1, with D maybe TRBD1 (5 bases). The germline V gene has CDR1 SGHAT and CDR2 FQNNGV. The CDR3 runs to 13 residues. Trimming cost V 3 bases and J 1 base, with 6 bases left between them. CDR3 in DNA: TGTGCCAGCAGCTTGGGGCAGAACACTGAAGCTTTCTTT. It yields the protein CASSLGQNTEAFF. Complete variable domain (other parts from reference TRBV11-2 and TRBJ1-1): EAGVAQSPRYKIIEKRQSVAFWCNPISGHATLYWYQQILGQGPKLLIQFQNNGVVDDSQLPKDRFSAERLKGVDSTLKIQPAKLEDSAVYLCASSLGQNTEAFFGQGTRLTVV.

This clone came up a few times. The V call is TRBV7-2, the J call TRBJ2-3; a weak D match, TRBD1 (5 bases). The germline V gene encodes CDR1 SGHTA and CDR2 FQGNSA. V lost 5 bases and J 2 bases, leaving 14 bases between the germline ends. The CDR3 loop spans 15 amino acids. The CDR3 loop is CASSTQGQVTDTQYF. As DNA, the CDR3 is TGTGCCAGCAGCACACAAGGACAAGTCACAGATACGCAGTATTTT.

This clone was found a few times. V gene TRBV7-9 combines with J gene TRBJ2-3, with 8 bases that match TRBD2. Germline lookup yields CDR1 SEHNR and CDR2 FQNEAQ (reference sequence). The trim removed 3 bases at V and 2 bases at J, leaving 7 bases unmatched. This CDR3 is 16 amino acids long. The CDR3 protein is CASSLVSGAHTDTQYF. CDR3 coding DNA: TGTGCCAGCAGCTTGGTTAGCGGGGCCCACACAGATACGCAGTATTTT.

This clone appeared once. The chain links TRBV27 to TRBJ2-7; no reliable D call. The CDR3 has 12 residues. Germline lookup yields CDR1 MNHEY and CDR2 SMNVEV (reference sequence). The germline V and J ends were trimmed by 3 bases and 4 bases, with 7 bases remaining between them. The CDR3 loop reads CASSFIGYEQYF. CDR3 bases: TGTGCCAGCAGTTTCATAGGGTACGAGCAGTACTTC.

This chain connects TRBV9 to TRBJ2-7; a weak D match, TRBD1 (5 bases). V dropped 3 bases and J dropped 2 bases, with 12 bases sitting between them. This CDR3 has 14 amino acids. Germline values: CDR1 SGDLS, CDR2 YYNGEE. The CDR3 DNA reads as TGTGCCAGCAGCGCAGGGTTCTTGGCCTACGAGCAGTACTTC. Translated: CASSAGFLAYEQYF.

The chain employs TRBV5-4 and TRBJ1-1; D is ambiguous. The CDR3 spans 15 residues. CDR1 is SGHNT, CDR2 YYREEE, per germline (reference sequence). Trimming removed 4 bases from V and 0 bases from J, with 13 bases in between. The CDR3 reads CASSLNGRMNTEAFF. CDR3 bases: TGTGCCAGCAGCCTCAACGGACGGATGAACACTGAAGCTTTCTTT.

The rearrangement uses TRBV5-4 and TRBJ2-3; 7 positions agree with TRBD1. Germline V gene sequence: CDR1 SGHNT, CDR2 YYREEE (reference sequence). J was trimmed by 4 bases and V by 0 bases; bases with no gene match: 11. The CDR3 extends over 17 amino acids. In DNA form, the CDR3 reads TGTGCCAGCAGCTTGGACAGGGGCCCCACTGCGGCAGATACGCAGTATTTT. Translation: CASSLDRGPTAADTQYF.

The CDR3 bases are TGTGCCAGCAGCATGGGACTAGCGGGAGGGTCCCAACCACAAGAGACCCAGTACTTC. Translating gives CASSMGLAGGSQPQETQYF. The V gene is TRBV7-9, the J gene TRBJ2-5, with 16 bases fitting TRBD2. The CDR3 is 19 residues long. Per the germline V gene, CDR1 is SEHNR and CDR2 is FQNEAQ (reference sequence). Germline trimming cut 5 bases from V and 2 bases from J; bases unmatched to any gene: 11.

The chain links TRBV29-1 to TRBJ2-1; 8 bases are a match to TRBD1. Germline CDR1 reads SQVTM; CDR2 reads ANQGSEA. V was pared by 4 bases and J by 1 base, with 12 bases of the junction left unmatched. This CDR3 spans 17 amino acids. CDR3 nucleotide sequence: TGCAGCGTTGTCCCTCAGGGGGCGGGGTTTTCCTACAATGAGCAGTTCTTC. Translating it yields CSVVPQGAGFSYNEQFF.

The chain has TRBV7-9 and TRBJ1-3, with D perhaps matching TRBD1 (5 bases). V dropped 3 bases and J dropped 4 bases, with 16 bases sitting between them. CDR3 size: 16 residues. Germline V gives CDR1 SEHNR, CDR2 FQNEAQ (reference sequence). DNA for the CDR3: TGTGCCAGCAGCTTGGAACCCGGTAGGGGCGGAAACACCATATATTTT. It is translated as CASSLEPGRGGNTIYF.

The chain recombines TRBV5-1 with TRBJ2-1; TRBD1 matches at 10 bases. In germline, CDR1 is SGHRS, CDR2 YFSETQ. This CDR3 spans 16 amino acids. V was clipped by 4 bases and J by 5 bases; unmatched bases: 9. DNA for the CDR3: TGCGCCAGCAGCCCGAAGATCGGACAGGGGGACAATGAGCAGTTCTTC. Translated, it gives CASSPKIGQGDNEQFF. The variable domain in full, with the rest retrieved from reference TRBV5-1 and TRBJ2-1, is KAGVTQTPRYLIKTRGQQVTLSCSPISGHRSVSWYQQTPGQGLQFLFEYFSETQRNKGNFPGRFSGRQFSNSRSEMNVSTLELGDSALYLCASSPKIGQGDNEQFFGPGTRLTVL.

The rearrangement joins TRBV28 to TRBJ2-1, with D hard to call. The CDR3 length is 13 residues. Deletions cut 6 bases from V and 4 bases from J, with 10 bases between. The germline V gene has CDR1 MDHEN and CDR2 SYDVKM. The CDR3 nucleotides read TGTGCCAGCAGGCAGTACCTTTACAATGAGCAGTTCTTC. As protein: CASRQYLYNEQFF.

This chain connects TRBV28 to TRBJ1-2; possible D gene TRBD1, 5 bases. This CDR3 is built from 12 residues. V lost 6 bases to trimming and J lost 6 bases, with 11 bases between them. Germline values: CDR1 MDHEN, CDR2 SYDVKM. The CDR3 coding sequence is TGTGCCAGCAGCCTTCCGGGGGATGGCTACACCTTC. Translated, it gives CASSLPGDGYTF.

The chain links TRBV18 to TRBJ2-1; 8 positions agree with TRBD1. The CDR3 spans 16 residues. Trimming removed 3 bases from V and 7 bases from J; junction bases left unmatched: 11. Per the germline V gene, CDR1 is KGHSH and CDR2 is LQKENI. The CDR3: CASSPYRQGARNEQFF. CDR3 nucleotides: TGTGCCAGCTCACCCTATCGGCAGGGGGCGAGAAATGAGCAGTTCTTC.